The clone carrying this TCR beta chain was seen a few times. As yet, its antigen is unknown. TCRdb's copy holds only in-frame clones and misses some; the assay was immunoSEQ multiplex PCR. Among roughly 77,000 clones listed, roughly 90% were seen once. The data derive from a study of T cell responses to AZD1222 COVID-19 vaccine. Turning to the study itself: Second doses that came at about 4 or about 12 weeks were put together. Broader study findings: Repertoire sampling was restricted to post-peak T cell response timepoints. Females outnumbered males among donors, who were mostly white British; clonal diversity was possibly underestimated.

With 5 bases clipped from V and 5 bases from J, the junction kept 9 bases outside the gene matches. In germline, CDR1 is SEHNR, CDR2 FQNEAQ (reference sequence). The CDR3 loop spans 16 amino acids. This clonotype was sampled from an adult in good health. The chain employs TRBV7-9 and TRBJ1-4, with TRBD1 matching over 9 bases. Material: peripheral blood, obtained on day 0 of AZD1222 vaccination. The CDR3 DNA follows: TGTGCCAGCAGCCCACCGGGACAGGGTCTAAATGAAAAACTGTTTTTT. This codes for CASSPPGQGLNEKLFF.